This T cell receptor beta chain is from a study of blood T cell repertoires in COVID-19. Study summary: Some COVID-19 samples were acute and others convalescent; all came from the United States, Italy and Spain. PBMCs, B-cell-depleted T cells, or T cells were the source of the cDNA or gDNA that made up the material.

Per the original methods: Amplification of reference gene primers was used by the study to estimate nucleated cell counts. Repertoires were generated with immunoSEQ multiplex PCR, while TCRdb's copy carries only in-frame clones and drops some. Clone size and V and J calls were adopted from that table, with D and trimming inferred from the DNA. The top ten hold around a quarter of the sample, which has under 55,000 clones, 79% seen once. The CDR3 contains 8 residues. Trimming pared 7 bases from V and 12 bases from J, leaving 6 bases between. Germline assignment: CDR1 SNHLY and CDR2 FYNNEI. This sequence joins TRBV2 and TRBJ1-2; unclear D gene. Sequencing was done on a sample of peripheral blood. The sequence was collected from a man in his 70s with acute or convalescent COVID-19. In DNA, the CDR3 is TGTGCCAGCAACCGGGACACCTTC. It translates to CASNRDTF.